This T cell receptor beta chain was sequenced in a study of blood T cell repertoires in COVID-19. About the study: From the United States, Italy and Spain came samples of acute and convalescent COVID-19.

Germline lookup yields CDR1 LGHDT and CDR2 YNNKEL (reference sequence). The CDR3 contains 14 residues. Trimming took 4 bases from V and 2 from J, leaving 11 bases between them. Here immunoSEQ multiplex PCR was the method, and the copy in TCRdb shows in-frame clones only, minus some. The repertoire has 180,000 or so clones, around 86% of them found once; the top ten carry more than 7.5%. Individuals drawn from around 25 US areas were roughly 18 to 100 years old. In Cohort 3, a recovered donor had either two negative PCRs, clearance, or symptom resolution. Sequencing was done on a sample of PBMCs or T cells enriched from blood (not recorded which). The sequence was collected from a woman aged 30 to 39 who had recovered from COVID-19. The chain has TRBV3-1 (or the pseudogene TRBV3-2) and TRBJ1-2; a weak D match, TRBD1 (6 bases). Here the CDR3 reads CASSLWGQNYGYTF. In DNA form, the CDR3 reads TGTGCCAGCAGCCTTTGGGGGCAAAACTATGGCTACACCTTC.